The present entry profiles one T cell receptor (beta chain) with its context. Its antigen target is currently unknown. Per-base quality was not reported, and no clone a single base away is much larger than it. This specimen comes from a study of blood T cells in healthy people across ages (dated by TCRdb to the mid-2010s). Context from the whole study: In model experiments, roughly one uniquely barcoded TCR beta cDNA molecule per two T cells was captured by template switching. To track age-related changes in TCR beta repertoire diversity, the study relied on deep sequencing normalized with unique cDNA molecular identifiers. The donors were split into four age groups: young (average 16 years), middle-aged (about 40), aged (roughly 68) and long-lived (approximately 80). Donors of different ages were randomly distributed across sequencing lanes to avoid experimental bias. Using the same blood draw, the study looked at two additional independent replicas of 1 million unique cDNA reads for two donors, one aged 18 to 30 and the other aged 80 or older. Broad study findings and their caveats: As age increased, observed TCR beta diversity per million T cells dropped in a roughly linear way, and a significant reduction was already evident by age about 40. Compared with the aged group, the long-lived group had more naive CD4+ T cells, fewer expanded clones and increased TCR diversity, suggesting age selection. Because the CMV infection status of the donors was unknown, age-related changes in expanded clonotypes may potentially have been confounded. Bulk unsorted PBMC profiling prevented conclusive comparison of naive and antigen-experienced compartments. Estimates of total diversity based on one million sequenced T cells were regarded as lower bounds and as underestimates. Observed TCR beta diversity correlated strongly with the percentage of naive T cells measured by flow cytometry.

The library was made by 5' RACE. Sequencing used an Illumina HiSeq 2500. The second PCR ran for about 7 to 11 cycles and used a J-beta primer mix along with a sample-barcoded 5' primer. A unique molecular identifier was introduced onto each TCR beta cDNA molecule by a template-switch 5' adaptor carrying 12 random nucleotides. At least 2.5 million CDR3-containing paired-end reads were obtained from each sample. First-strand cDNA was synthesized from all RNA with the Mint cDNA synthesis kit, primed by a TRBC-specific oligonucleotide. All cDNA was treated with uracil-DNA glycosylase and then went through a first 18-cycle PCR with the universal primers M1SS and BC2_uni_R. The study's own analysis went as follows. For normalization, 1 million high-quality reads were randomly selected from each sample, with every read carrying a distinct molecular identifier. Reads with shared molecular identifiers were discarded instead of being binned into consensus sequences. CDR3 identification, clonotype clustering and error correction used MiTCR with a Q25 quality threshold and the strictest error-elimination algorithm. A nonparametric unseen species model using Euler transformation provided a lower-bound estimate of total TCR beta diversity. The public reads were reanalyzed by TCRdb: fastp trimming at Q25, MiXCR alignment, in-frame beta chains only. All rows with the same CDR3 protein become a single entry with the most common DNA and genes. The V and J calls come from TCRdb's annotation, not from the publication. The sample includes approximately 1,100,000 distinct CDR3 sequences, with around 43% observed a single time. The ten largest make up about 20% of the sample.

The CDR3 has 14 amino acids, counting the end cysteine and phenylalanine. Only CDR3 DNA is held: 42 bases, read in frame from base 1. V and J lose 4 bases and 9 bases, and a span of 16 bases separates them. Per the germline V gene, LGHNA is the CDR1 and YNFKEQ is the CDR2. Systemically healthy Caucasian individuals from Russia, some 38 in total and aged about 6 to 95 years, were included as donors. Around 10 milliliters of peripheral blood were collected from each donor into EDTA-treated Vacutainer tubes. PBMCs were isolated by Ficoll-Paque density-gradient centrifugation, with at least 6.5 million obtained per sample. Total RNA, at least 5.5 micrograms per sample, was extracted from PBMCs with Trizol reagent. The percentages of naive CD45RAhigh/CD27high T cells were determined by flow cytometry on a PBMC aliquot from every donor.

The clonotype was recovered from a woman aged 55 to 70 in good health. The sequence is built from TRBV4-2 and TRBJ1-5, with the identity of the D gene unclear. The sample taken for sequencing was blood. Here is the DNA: TGTGCCAGCAGCCCGGCCGAAGAAGGTCGGCCCCAGCATTTT. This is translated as CASSPAEEGRPQHF.